The clone carrying this T cell receptor (beta chain) was counted a single time. Its antigen is as yet unknown. Documented treatment: roughly 19 received Ad26.COV2.S at low or high dose, single or two shots; roughly five received placebo; per-sample allocation not given. Samples were taken on day 63 after the first vaccine or placebo injection. The sample belongs to a study of Ad26.COV2.S vaccination and SARS-CoV-2 variants. Sequencing used immunoSEQ multiplex PCR; TCRdb keeps in-frame clones, though not all of them. The repertoire holds approximately 500,000 clones, around nine tenths seen once, with over 10% in the top ten. The trim removed 5 bases at V and 1 base at J, leaving 5 bases unmatched. The CDR3 is made up of 14 amino acids. Germline lookup yields CDR1 MNHEY and CDR2 SMNVEV (reference sequence). Findings of the study overall: Post-vaccination breadth of spike-specific CD8+ and CD4+ T cell responses was reportedly substantial. Vaccine recipients and placebo recipients showed similar non-spike TCR breadth.

V usage is TRBV27 and J usage is TRBJ2-7, with TRBD2 matching 7 bases. The input for sequencing was peripheral blood, taken in a trial of Ad26.COV2.S vaccine versus placebo. This TCR was recovered from a person between 18 and 65 years old who received the Ad26.COV2.S COVID-19 vaccine or a placebo. CDR3 sequence: CASSRAGFSYEQYF. The CDR3 bases are TGTGCCAGCAGTAGAGCGGGGTTTTCCTACGAGCAGTACTTC.